Listed below are T cell receptor beta chains from one sample, sequenced in a study of T-cell reconstitution after alpha-beta-depleted transplantation in children. TCRdb called the PCR reads again in MiXCR, with one record for every CDR3 protein. Among under 850,000 distinct CDR3 sequences listed, around 13% were seen once. Sequencing used PBMCs, obtained before TCRalphabeta/CD19-depleted stem cell transplant. The receptors come from a girl aged 2 to 9 with congenital amegakaryocytic thrombocytopenia, due to receive a stem cell transplant. CDR3s include the opening cysteine and the closing phenylalanine or tryptophan. D genes are given only for firm matches. Part of the rows lack a size; the others show once, few, many or a class for expanded clones.

abundance	v_gene	d_gene	j_gene	CDR3aa	CDR3nt
few	TRBV6-1	TRBD1	TRBJ2-2	CASSEPTGAGELFF	TGTGCCAGCAGTGAACCCACAGGGGCCGGGGAGCTGTTTTTT
many	TRBV10-3	-	TRBJ2-1	CAISEVRTNGEQFF	TGTGCCATCAGTGAGGTTAGGACGAACGGTGAGCAGTTCTTC
many	TRBV20-1	-	TRBJ1-5	CSARRARGTSVQPQHF	TGCAGTGCTAGAAGGGCGAGGGGGACAAGCGTTCAGCCCCAGCATTTT
many	TRBV6-5	-	TRBJ2-1	CASSYSIQEWRNEQFF	TGTGCCAGCAGTTACTCTATACAGGAATGGCGCAATGAGCAGTTCTTC
few	TRBV7-6	-	TRBJ2-1	CASSWDSQRGNEQFF	TGTGCCAGCAGCTGGGACTCGCAGAGGGGGAATGAGCAGTTCTTC
-	TRBV5-1	-	TRBJ2-1	CASSLAPEGSYNEQFF	TGCGCCAGCAGCTTGGCCCCTGAGGGGTCCTACAATGAGCAGTTCTTC
few	TRBV20-1	TRBD2	TRBJ2-1	CSARDLETSGAYNEQFF	TGCAGTGCTAGAGATCTGGAGACTAGCGGGGCCTACAATGAGCAGTTCTTC
many	TRBV29-1	-	TRBJ2-1	CSVVGGPVRDNEQFF	TGCAGCGTTGTAGGAGGGCCAGTAAGAGACAATGAGCAGTTCTTC
many	TRBV7-2	-	TRBJ2-1	CASSTLPGIYNEQFF	TGTGCCAGCAGCACATTGCCAGGGATCTACAATGAGCAGTTCTTC
few	TRBV5-1	TRBD2	TRBJ2-1	CASSSGTSAYNEQFF	TGCGCCAGCAGCTCCGGGACTAGCGCTTACAATGAGCAGTTCTTC
few	TRBV12-3/TRBV12-4	-	TRBJ1-3	CASSFSSGSGNTIYF	TGTGCCAGCAGTTTTTCGTCGGGGTCTGGAAACACCATATATTTT
-	TRBV5-1	TRBD2	TRBJ2-7	CASSLAGTSGSSYEQYF	TGCGCCAGCAGCTTAGCCGGGACTAGCGGTAGCTCCTACGAGCAGTACTTC
many	TRBV29-1	TRBD2	TRBJ2-1	CSVEDTLGTSGYNEQFF	TGCAGCGTTGAAGACACCCTTGGGACTAGCGGCTACAATGAGCAGTTCTTC
-	TRBV25-1	TRBD2	TRBJ2-1	CASSGSGSSYNEQFF	TGTGCCAGCAGTGGAAGCGGGAGCTCCTACAATGAGCAGTTCTTC
-	TRBV5-1	TRBD1	TRBJ2-7	CASRRTGGVDEQYF	TGCGCCAGCAGGAGGACAGGGGGAGTGGACGAGCAGTACTTC
many	TRBV5-1	-	TRBJ2-1	CASSVMNNEQFF	TGCGCCAGCAGCGTGATGAACAATGAGCAGTTCTTC
-	TRBV10-3	-	TRBJ1-6	CAISESVTVLAAPLHF	TGTGCCATCAGTGAGTCGGTTACGGTTTTAGCAGCACCCCTCCACTTT
few	TRBV5-1	TRBD2	TRBJ2-4	CASSLSVAGTIGNIQYF	TGCGCCAGCAGCTTGTCGGTAGCGGGAACTATCGGCAACATTCAGTACTTC
-	TRBV3-1	-	TRBJ1-1	CASSLEFTGAAEAFF	TGTGCCAGCAGCCTTGAATTTACGGGGGCGGCTGAAGCTTTCTTT
once	TRBV20-1	-	TRBJ1-3	CCAGALNLDPGNTIYF	TGCTGTGCCGGGGCCTTAAACTTGGACCCAGGAAACACCATATATTTT
many	TRBV10-2	-	TRBJ2-1	CASSESKGTVSYNEQFF	TGCGCCAGCAGTGAGTCGAAGGGGACTGTCTCCTACAATGAGCAGTTCTTC
many	TRBV5-1	TRBD2	TRBJ2-3	CASSSNSGSTDTQYF	TGCGCCAGCAGCTCCAATAGCGGGAGCACAGATACGCAGTATTTT
-	TRBV5-6	-	TRBJ2-2	CASSFWDLNTGELFF	TGTGCCAGCAGCTTTTGGGACCTTAACACCGGGGAGCTGTTTTTT
-	TRBV11-2	TRBD1	TRBJ2-4	CASSNDRGVTKNIQYF	TGTGCCAGCAGCAACGACAGGGGCGTCACCAAAAACATTCAGTACTTC
few	TRBV29-1	-	TRBJ1-4	CSASGRRGEKLFF	TGCAGCGCCTCAGGGCGTAGAGGTGAAAAACTGTTTTTT
-	TRBV29-1	TRBD1	TRBJ2-1	CSVGRDRGGGNEQFF	TGCAGCGTTGGCCGGGACAGGGGAGGTGGCAATGAGCAGTTCTTC
many	TRBV6-5	-	TRBJ1-1	CASSRNTEAFF	TGTGCCAGTTCAAGGAACACTGAAGCTTTCTTT
-	TRBV29-1	-	TRBJ2-7	CSVVSTVSYEQYF	TGCAGCGTGGTATCGACCGTTTCCTACGAGCAGTACTTC
many	TRBV29-1	-	TRBJ2-5	CSVAGGRTVIETQYF	TGCAGCGTTGCTGGCGGCCGAACAGTAATAGAGACCCAGTACTTC
many	TRBV29-1	TRBD1	TRBJ2-1	CSVEEFFILGDRKDNEQFF	TGCAGCGTTGAAGAGTTTTTCATTCTGGGGGACAGAAAAGACAATGAGCAGTTCTTC
-	TRBV5-1	-	TRBJ1-1	CASSWDVNTEAFF	TGCGCCAGCAGCTGGGACGTGAACACTGAAGCTTTCTTT
many	TRBV9	TRBD1	TRBJ2-3	CASSVWDRSLDTQYF	TGTGCCAGCAGCGTATGGGACAGGAGTTTAGATACGCAGTATTTT
-	TRBV7-9	-	TRBJ2-2	CASSGTSRTGELFF	TGTGCCAGCAGCGGGACTTCACGCACCGGGGAGCTGTTTTTT
many	TRBV20-1	-	TRBJ2-1	CSVGRAYNEQFF	TGCAGTGTAGGAAGAGCCTACAATGAGCAGTTCTTC
-	TRBV7-6	-	TRBJ2-3	CASSSISRADTQYF	TGTGCCAGCAGCTCCATCTCTAGGGCAGATACGCAGTATTTT
many	TRBV7-3	-	TRBJ2-1	CASSLMPPPDRQFF	TGTGCCAGCAGCTTAATGCCCCCTCCGGATCGGCAGTTCTTC
few	TRBV5-4	-	TRBJ2-1	CASSFSRGGSKHYNEQFF	TGTGCCAGCAGCTTTTCCCGCGGAGGGAGTAAGCATTACAATGAGCAGTTCTTC
-	TRBV3-1	-	TRBJ2-2	CASYGPGYNTGELFF	TGTGCCAGCTATGGACCGGGATACAACACCGGGGAGCTGTTTTTT
many	TRBV5-1	TRBD2	TRBJ2-1	CASSLLAGTYNEQFF	TGCGCCAGCAGCTTGTTAGCGGGCACCTACAATGAGCAGTTCTTC
few	TRBV18	TRBD1	TRBJ2-7	CASSPGTGNPYEQYF	TGTGCCAGCTCACCCGGGACAGGGAATCCCTACGAGCAGTACTTC
many	TRBV7-2	-	TRBJ1-2	CASSLGGRGYTF	TGTGCCAGCAGCTTAGGGGGGCGCGGCTACACCTTC
many	TRBV20-1	-	TRBJ2-1	CSAKGAASPFNEQFF	TGCAGTGCTAAAGGAGCGGCGAGCCCATTCAATGAGCAGTTCTTC
-	TRBV5-1	-	TRBJ2-1	CASSLIEGGYNEQFF	TGCGCCAGCAGCTTGATCGAAGGGGGATACAATGAGCAGTTCTTC
-	TRBV5-1	-	TRBJ2-7	CASSLAGNPSMREQYF	TGCGCCAGCAGCTTAGCTGGCAACCCTTCCATGAGAGAGCAGTACTTC
many	TRBV6-4	-	TRBJ2-2	CASKEQPTNTGELFF	TGTGCCAGCAAGGAACAGCCTACGAACACCGGGGAGCTGTTTTTT
-	TRBV6-2/TRBV6-3	TRBD2	TRBJ2-1	CASLRGTFSGRYNEQFF	TGTGCCAGCCTAAGGGGTACATTCAGCGGGAGGTACAATGAGCAGTTCTTC
few	TRBV20-1	TRBD1	TRBJ2-1	CSARDRGRGFYNEQFF	TGCAGTGCTAGAGATAGGGGCAGGGGGTTCTACAATGAGCAGTTCTTC
-	TRBV18	-	TRBJ2-1	CASSPSDRSYNEQFF	TGTGCCAGCTCACCGAGCGACAGGAGTTACAATGAGCAGTTCTTC
-	TRBV2	TRBD1	TRBJ2-7	CASRKSRQGPLNYEQYF	TGTGCCAGCAGAAAATCGAGACAGGGACCTTTGAATTACGAGCAGTACTTC
many	TRBV15	TRBD1	TRBJ2-3	CATSSGTGLTQYF	TGTGCCACCAGCAGCGGGACAGGGCTGACGCAGTATTTT
many	TRBV5-1	-	TRBJ2-1	CASTRHQGGNEQFF	TGCGCCAGCACTCGACATCAAGGGGGTAATGAGCAGTTCTTC
many	TRBV28	-	TRBJ2-4	CASIELAKNIQYF	TGTGCCAGCATAGAGTTAGCCAAAAACATTCAGTACTTC
few	TRBV20-1	TRBD2	TRBJ2-3	CSARGLAGGDTQYF	TGCAGTGCTAGGGGACTAGCGGGAGGGGATACGCAGTATTTT
many	TRBV28	-	TRBJ2-1	CASSSRFKATKYNEQFF	TGTGCCAGCAGTTCCCGCTTTAAGGCTACCAAATACAATGAGCAGTTCTTC
few	TRBV12-3/TRBV12-4	-	TRBJ2-2	CAQGGGAEVTGELFF	TGTGCCCAGGGGGGGGGAGCGGAGGTTACCGGGGAGCTGTTTTTT
many	TRBV11-1	TRBD1	TRBJ2-7	CASSLIIVGRDRGVGEQYF	TGTGCCAGCAGCTTAATCATTGTCGGTCGGGACAGGGGAGTTGGAGAGCAGTACTTC
-	TRBV3-1	-	TRBJ1-5	CASSPRGALVQPQHF	TGTGCCAGCAGCCCTCGAGGGGCGTTGGTTCAGCCCCAGCATTTT
-	TRBV30	TRBD1	TRBJ1-2	CAWSEDRGRGYTF	TGTGCCTGGAGTGAAGACAGGGGACGGGGCTACACCTTC
-	TRBV5-1	TRBD2	TRBJ2-3	CASSGRDYTDTQYF	TGCGCCAGCAGCGGGAGGGACTACACAGATACGCAGTATTTT